These 3 T cell receptor beta chains share one sample of origin, sequenced in a study of blood T cell repertoires in COVID-19. Assay used: immunoSEQ multiplex PCR; TCRdb lists only in-frame clones, some missing. This table holds 200,000 or so clones, about 80% found once. The sequencing input was peripheral blood. The receptors were gathered from a human donor with acute or convalescent COVID-19. The donor label of this sample is uncertain.

This chain links TRBV27 with TRBJ2-3, with D maybe TRBD1 (5 bases). This CDR3 contains 15 residues. V dropped 5 bases and J dropped 2 bases, with 14 bases sitting between them. Germline lookup yields CDR1 MNHEY and CDR2 SMNVEV (reference sequence). The CDR3 nucleotides read TGTGCCAGCAGTGCAGGGATCCGATCCACAGATACGCAGTATTTT. Translated: CASSAGIRSTDTQYF.

This rearrangement joins TRBV6-1 to TRBJ2-1; 8 positions match TRBD1. Losses at the gene ends were 2 bases for V and 5 bases for J; bases not matched to a gene: 8. The germline CDR1 and CDR2 sequences are MNHNS and SASEGT. The CDR3 is 16 amino acids. CDR3 nucleotides: TGTGCCAGCAGTGAACGCAGGCAGGGGGCAAACAATGAGCAGTTCTTC. Translated: CASSERRQGANNEQFF.

J is TRBJ1-2 and V is TRBV5-1, with TRBD1 matching 7 bases. The CDR3 has 16 residues. Germline V CDR1 and CDR2: SGHRS, YFSETQ. V was clipped by 0 bases and J by 2 bases; unmatched bases: 7. The CDR3 region is CASSLAPGTANYGYTF. In nucleotides, the CDR3 is TGCGCCAGCAGCTTGGCCCCCGGGACAGCAAACTATGGCTACACCTTC.